What follows are 21 T cell receptor beta chains derived from one specimen sequenced in a study of T cells in tumors after PD-1 blockade. TCRdb's copy holds only in-frame clones and misses some; the assay was immunoSEQ multiplex PCR. The sample yields some 7,200 clones, 55% to 70% seen once. The source material was tumor tissue, sampled after anti-PD-1 treatment. These receptors all stem from a human donor with basal cell carcinoma.

V gene TRBV19 combines with J gene TRBJ1-3, with D hard to call. The germline CDR1 and CDR2 sequences are LNHDA and SQIVND (reference sequence). The CDR3 is 14 amino acids. Trimming cost V 5 bases and J 2 bases, with 10 bases left between them. Here the CDR3 reads CASSPRGTGNTIYF. The CDR3 DNA sequence: TGTGCCAGTAGTCCCCGCGGAACTGGAAACACCATATATTTT.

V is TRBV27 and J is TRBJ2-3; 7 bases map to TRBD1. The CDR3 extends over 14 amino acids. V lost 8 bases to trimming and J lost 2 bases; unmatched junction nucleotides: 7. Per the germline V gene, CDR1 is MNHEY and CDR2 is SMNVEV (reference sequence). The CDR3 spells CASAWDRSTDTQYF. CDR3 bases: TGTGCCAGCGCCTGGGACAGATCCACAGATACGCAGTATTTT.

The chain uses TRBV6-5 and TRBJ1-3; no reliable D call. V was trimmed by 0 bases and J by 4 bases, leaving 7 bases between them. CDR1 MNHEY and CDR2 SVGAGI come from the germline V gene. There are 14 residues in the CDR3. CDR3: CASSYSVSGNTIYF. The CDR3, as DNA: TGTGCCAGCAGTTACTCGGTTTCCGGAAACACCATATATTTT.

The chain is built from TRBV21-1 and TRBJ1-1. TRBV21-1 is a known pseudogene. The CDR3 extends over 16 amino acids. The CDR3 DNA follows: TGTGCCAGCAGCAAAAGTTTCCGGGGGCCGGACACTGAAGCTTTCTTT. Protein: CASSKSFRGPDTEAFF.

The V gene is TRBV7-9, the J gene TRBJ2-7; tentatively, D is TRBD2 (7 bases). With 11 bases removed from V and 0 bases from J, the gap between germline ends came to 17 bases. CDR1 SEHNR and CDR2 FQNEAQ come from the germline V gene (reference sequence). The CDR3 contains 14 residues. The CDR3 sequence: CAGEKGGNSYEQYF. CDR3 sequence (DNA): TGTGCCGGAGAAAAGGGGGGGAACTCCTACGAGCAGTACTTC.

In its sample, this clone ranks as medium-sized. The J gene is TRBJ2-3, the V gene TRBV6-6; 10 nucleotides agree with TRBD2. The CDR3 is 14 amino acids. The junction had 5 bases not matched to a gene; V was cut back by 4 bases and J by 7 bases. Germline-derived CDR1 and CDR2 are MNHNY and SVGAGI (reference sequence). The CDR3 DNA follows: TGTGCCAGCAGTTTTGGACTAGCGGAGAATACGCAGTATTTT. Its translation: CASSFGLAENTQYF.

The chain carries TRBV5-1 and TRBJ1-3; D remains ambiguous. V lost 1 base to trimming and J lost 0 bases, with 5 bases between them. There are 14 residues in the CDR3. Germline CDR1 and CDR2: SGHRS and YFSETQ. The DNA for the CDR3 is TGCGCCAGCAGCTTGACAGCCTCTGGAAACACCATATATTTT. This codes for CASSLTASGNTIYF.

In its sample, this clone ranks as medium-sized. The rearrangement links TRBV4-1 to TRBJ2-3; D not certain. The CDR3 is 13 residues long. Trimming pared 0 bases from V and 2 bases from J, leaving 3 bases between. Germline V CDR1 and CDR2: MGHRA, YSYEKL. The CDR3 DNA sequence: TGCGCCAGCAGCCAAGAAAACACAGATACGCAGTATTTT. Amino acid sequence: CASSQENTDTQYF.

This clone was counted only a few times. CDR3 amino acids: CASSVEGNTIYF. Here the CDR3 DNA reads TGTGCCAGCAGCGTAGAAGGAAACACCATATATTTT. The chain couples TRBV9 to TRBJ1-3; no definite D call. V shed 0 bases and J shed 4 bases, with 2 bases lying between them. Germline lookup yields CDR1 SGDLS and CDR2 YYNGEE. The CDR3 length is 12 residues.

The chain employs TRBV6-5 and TRBJ2-1; TRBD2 agrees at 9 bases. V was clipped by 5 bases and J by 6 bases; unmatched bases: 5. Germline V CDR1 and CDR2: MNHEY, SVGAGI. The CDR3 has 14 amino acids. DNA of the CDR3: TGTGCCAGCAGTAGGGCGGGAGGGCGCAATGAGCAGTTCTTC. This codes for CASSRAGGRNEQFF.

This chain links TRBV5-4 with TRBJ1-1, with no clear D. Trimming took off 3 bases at V and 4 bases at J, with 16 bases between the two ends. The length of the CDR3 is 15 residues. Germline V gene sequence: CDR1 SGHNT, CDR2 YYREEE (reference sequence). DNA of the CDR3: TGTGCCAGCAGCTATAAAAGAGGGATAAGCACTGAAGCTTTCTTT. Translated: CASSYKRGISTEAFF.

The chain employs TRBV5-4 and TRBJ2-3; D tentatively fits TRBD1 or TRBD2 (6 bases each). CDR3 length: 16 residues. The V gene's germline CDR1 is SGHNT and CDR2 YYREEE (reference sequence). With 0 bases removed from V and 1 base from J, the gap between germline ends came to 12 bases. The CDR3 nucleotides are TGTGCCAGCAGCTTGGACCCGGGGGCGGGCACAGATACGCAGTATTTT. Its translation: CASSLDPGAGTDTQYF.

V is TRBV4-2 and J is TRBJ1-1; no firm D call. The germline gives CDR1 LGHNA, CDR2 YNFKEQ. The CDR3 length is 17 residues. The V end lost 1 base, the J end lost 0 bases, and 15 bases lay between the germline ends. In DNA, the CDR3 is TGTGCCAGCAGCCAAGCAAACCCCTTTACAGTGAACACTGAAGCTTTCTTT. Translation: CASSQANPFTVNTEAFF.

V usage is TRBV27 and J usage is TRBJ2-2; 8 positions agree with TRBD2. The CDR3 has 18 residues. Germline-derived CDR1 and CDR2 are MNHEY and SMNVEV (reference sequence). Trimming took 3 bases from V and 3 from J; bases not matched to a gene: 12. Here the CDR3 reads CASSFGPPGGRHTGELFF. The CDR3 DNA follows: TGTGCCAGCAGTTTTGGTCCCCCGGGGGGGCGGCACACCGGGGAGCTGTTTTTT.

This chain joins TRBV6-5 and TRBJ2-7; 9 bases agree with TRBD1. Trimming removed 4 bases from V and 1 base from J; junction bases left unmatched: 5. The CDR3 contains 15 residues. The germline gives CDR1 MNHEY, CDR2 SVGAGI. The CDR3, as DNA: TGTGCCAGCAGTTCTGTTGGGACAGGGTCCTACGAGCAGTACTTC. This codes for CASSSVGTGSYEQYF.

The chain joins TRBV10-2 to TRBJ1-1; 10 bases are a match to TRBD1. This CDR3 has 15 residues. The V segment lost 6 bases and the J segment 4 bases; nucleotides outside the gene matches: 8. Germline V lookup: CDR1 WSHSY, CDR2 SAAADI. The CDR3 is CASSMTGGRGTEAFF. DNA for the CDR3: TGCGCCAGCAGCATGACAGGGGGCAGGGGCACTGAAGCTTTCTTT.

This clone appeared a single time. This rearrangement joins TRBV3-1 (or the pseudogene TRBV3-2) to TRBJ1-4; D not certain. V was cut by 4 bases and J by 4 bases, with 22 bases left in between. The CDR3 is made up of 18 amino acids. From germline, CDR1 is LGHDT and CDR2 YNNKEL (reference sequence). CDR3 region: CASSPQRHSSSNNEKLFF. The CDR3 DNA reads as TGTGCCAGCAGCCCACAGAGACACTCGTCGTCGAATAATGAAAAACTGTTTTTT.

This sequence joins TRBV18 and TRBJ2-1; TRBD1 aligns across 8 bases. The CDR3 runs 14 residues. Germline V gives CDR1 KGHSH, CDR2 LQKENI. J gave up 8 bases and V 1 base, and 4 bases lay outside the gene matches. The DNA for the CDR3 is TGTGCCAGCTCACCACGGACAGGGACGGATGAGCAGTTCTTC. It is translated as CASSPRTGTDEQFF.

CDR3: CASTTTAGTGQPQHF. The CDR3 DNA follows: TGTGCCAGCACCACCACCGCAGGGACGGGTCAGCCCCAGCATTTT. The chain is built from TRBV5-7 and TRBJ1-5, with D maybe TRBD1 (5 bases). TRBV5-7 is an ORF for which the function is uncertain. There are 15 residues in the CDR3. The V gene lost 6 bases and the J gene lost 6 bases, with 19 bases spanning the gap.

The chain uses TRBV6-7 and TRBJ2-3; D assignment may be TRBD1 or TRBD2 (5 bases each). TRBV6-7 is filed as an ORF, its function uncertain. The CDR3 length is 16 residues. The ends were cut back, 6 bases at V and 3 bases at J, with 19 bases in the middle. The CDR3 DNA is TGTGCCAGCAGCACGGGACCCACCACCGCGACAGATACGCAGTATTTT. Translating gives CASSTGPTTATDTQYF.

This chain connects TRBV6-5 to TRBJ2-1, with TRBD1 matching 9 bases. Germline V gene sequence: CDR1 MNHEY, CDR2 SVGAGI. The CDR3 covers 13 residues. With 8 bases clipped from V and 8 bases from J, the junction kept 7 bases outside the gene matches. CDR3: CASSGTGLHEQFF. CDR3 DNA: TGTGCCAGCTCCGGGACAGGGCTCCATGAGCAGTTCTTC.